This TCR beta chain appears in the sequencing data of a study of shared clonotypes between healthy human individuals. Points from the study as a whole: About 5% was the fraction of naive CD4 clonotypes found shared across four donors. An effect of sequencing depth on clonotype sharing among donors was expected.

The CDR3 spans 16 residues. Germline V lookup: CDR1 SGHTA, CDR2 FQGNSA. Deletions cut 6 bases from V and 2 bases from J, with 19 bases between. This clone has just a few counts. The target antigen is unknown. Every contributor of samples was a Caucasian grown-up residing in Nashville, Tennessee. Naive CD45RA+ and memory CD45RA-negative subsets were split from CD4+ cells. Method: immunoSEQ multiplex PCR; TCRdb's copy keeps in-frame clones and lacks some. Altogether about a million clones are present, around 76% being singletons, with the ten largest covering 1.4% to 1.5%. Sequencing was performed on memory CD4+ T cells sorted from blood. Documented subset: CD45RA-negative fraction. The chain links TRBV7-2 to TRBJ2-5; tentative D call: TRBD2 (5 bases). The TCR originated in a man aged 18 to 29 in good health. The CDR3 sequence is CASSNPSPGSQETQYF. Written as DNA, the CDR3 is TGTGCCAGCAGTAACCCCTCGCCGGGGTCGCAAGAGACCCAGTACTTC.